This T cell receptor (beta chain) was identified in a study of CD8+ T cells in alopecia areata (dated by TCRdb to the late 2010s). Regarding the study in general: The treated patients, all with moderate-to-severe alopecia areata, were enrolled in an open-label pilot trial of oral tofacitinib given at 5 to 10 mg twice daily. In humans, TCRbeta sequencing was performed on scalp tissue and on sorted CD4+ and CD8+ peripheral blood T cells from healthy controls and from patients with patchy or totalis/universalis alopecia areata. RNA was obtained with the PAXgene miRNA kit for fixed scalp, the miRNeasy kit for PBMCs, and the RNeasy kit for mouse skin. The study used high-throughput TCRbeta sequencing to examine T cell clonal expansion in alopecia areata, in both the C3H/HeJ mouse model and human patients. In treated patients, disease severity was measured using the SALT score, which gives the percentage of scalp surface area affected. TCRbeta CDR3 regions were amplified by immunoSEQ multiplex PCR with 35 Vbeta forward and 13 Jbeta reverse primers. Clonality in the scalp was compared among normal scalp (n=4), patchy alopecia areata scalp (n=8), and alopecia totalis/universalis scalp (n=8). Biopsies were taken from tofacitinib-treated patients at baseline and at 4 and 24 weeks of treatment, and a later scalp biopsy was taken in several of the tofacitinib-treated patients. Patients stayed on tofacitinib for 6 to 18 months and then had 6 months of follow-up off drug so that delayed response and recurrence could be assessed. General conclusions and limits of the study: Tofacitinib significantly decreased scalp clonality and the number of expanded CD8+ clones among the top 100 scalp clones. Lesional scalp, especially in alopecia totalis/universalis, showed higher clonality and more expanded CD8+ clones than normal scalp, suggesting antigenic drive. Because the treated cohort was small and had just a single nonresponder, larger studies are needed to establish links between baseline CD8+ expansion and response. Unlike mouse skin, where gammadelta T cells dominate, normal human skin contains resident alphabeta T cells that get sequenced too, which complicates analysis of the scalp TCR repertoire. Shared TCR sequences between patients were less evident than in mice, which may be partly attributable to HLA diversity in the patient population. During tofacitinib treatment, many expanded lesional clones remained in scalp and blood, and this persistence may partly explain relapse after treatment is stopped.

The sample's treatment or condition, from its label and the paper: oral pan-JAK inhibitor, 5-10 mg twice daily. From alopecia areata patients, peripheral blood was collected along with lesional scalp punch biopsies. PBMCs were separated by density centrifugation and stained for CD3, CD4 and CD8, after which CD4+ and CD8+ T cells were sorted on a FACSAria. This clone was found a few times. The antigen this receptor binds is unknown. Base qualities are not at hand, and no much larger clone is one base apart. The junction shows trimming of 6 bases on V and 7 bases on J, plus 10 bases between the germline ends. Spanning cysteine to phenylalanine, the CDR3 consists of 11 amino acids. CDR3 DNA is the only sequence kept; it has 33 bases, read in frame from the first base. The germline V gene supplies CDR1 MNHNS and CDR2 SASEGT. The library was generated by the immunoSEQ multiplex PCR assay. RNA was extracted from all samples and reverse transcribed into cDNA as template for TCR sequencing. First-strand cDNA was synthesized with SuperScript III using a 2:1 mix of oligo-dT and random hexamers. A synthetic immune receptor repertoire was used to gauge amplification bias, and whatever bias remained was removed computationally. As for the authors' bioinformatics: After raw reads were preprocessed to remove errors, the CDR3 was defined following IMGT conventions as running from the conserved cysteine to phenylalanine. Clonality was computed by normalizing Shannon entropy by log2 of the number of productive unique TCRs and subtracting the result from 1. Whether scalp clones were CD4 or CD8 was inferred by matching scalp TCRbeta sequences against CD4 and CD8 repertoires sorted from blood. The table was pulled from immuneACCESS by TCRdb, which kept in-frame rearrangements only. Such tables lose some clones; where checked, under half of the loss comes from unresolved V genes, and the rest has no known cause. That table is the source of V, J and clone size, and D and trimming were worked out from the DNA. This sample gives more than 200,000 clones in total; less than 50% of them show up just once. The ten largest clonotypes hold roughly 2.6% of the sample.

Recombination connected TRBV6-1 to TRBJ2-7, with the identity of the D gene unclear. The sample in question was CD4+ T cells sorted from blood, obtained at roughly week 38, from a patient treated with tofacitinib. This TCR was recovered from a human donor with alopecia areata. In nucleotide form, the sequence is TGTGCCAGCAGAGTGCTGGGGGAGCAGTACTTC. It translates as CASRVLGEQYF.